This TCR beta chain was sequenced for a study of blood T cell repertoires in COVID-19. Study overall: Sites in the United States, Italy and Spain provided acute and convalescent COVID-19 samples.

How the authors handled the data: Reference gene primer amplification in the assay estimated nucleated cell counts. This table comes from immunoSEQ multiplex PCR, and its TCRdb copy is limited to in-frame clones, with some not included. V and J calls plus clone size are reproduced from that table; the DNA served to infer D and trimming. The table has about 97,000 clones, approximately 90% seen once. The V segment lost 5 bases and the J segment 2 bases; nucleotides outside the gene matches: 4. Germline V lookup: CDR1 MGHDK, CDR2 SYGVNS. The CDR3 has 14 amino acids. The receptor's source is a man between 60 and 70 years old with acute or convalescent COVID-19. Sequencing input: peripheral blood. This chain uses TRBV25-1 with TRBJ2-5, with TRBD1 identical over 8 bases. In DNA form, the CDR3 reads TGTGCCAGCAGTCCCCGGACAGGGCAAGAGACCCAGTACTTC. Translation gives CASSPRTGQETQYF. The full variable domain, completed using reference TRBV25-1 and TRBJ2-5, is EADIYQTPRYLVIGTGKKITLECSQTMGHDKMYWYQQDPGMELHLIHYSYGVNSTEKGDLSSESTVSRIRTEHFPLTLESARPSHTSQYLCASSPRTGQETQYFGPGTRLLVL.